These 7 T cell receptor beta chains were all obtained from the same sample, sequenced in a study of blood T cell repertoires in COVID-19 (dated by TCRdb to between 2020 and 2021). Libraries came from the immunoSEQ multiplex PCR assay. TCRdb stores this immuneACCESS table with in-frame sequences only. Part of the clones is absent; in the studies checked, under half of the shortfall reflects unresolved V genes, and no reason is known for the rest. The sample profile shows fewer than 250,000 clones; 84% of them were found once. The top ten clones comprise about 4% of the sample. Sequenced: peripheral blood. Source of these receptors: a man aged 45-65 years with acute or convalescent COVID-19.

This chain uses TRBV3-1 (or the pseudogene TRBV3-2) with TRBJ1-2; D unresolved. Trimming removed 1 base from V and 8 bases from J, with 23 bases in between. The CDR3 consists of 17 residues. Germline V gene lookup returns CDR1 LGHDT and CDR2 YNNKEL (reference sequence). CDR3: CASSQAGSSGSPRGYTF. CDR3 DNA: TGTGCCAGCAGCCAAGCGGGATCCTCAGGTTCCCCGAGGGGCTACACCTTC.

This clone was counted a few times. The chain is built from TRBV18 and TRBJ2-5; 9 bases fit TRBD2. CDR3 size: 15 residues. V lost 2 bases and J lost 2; bases outside the gene matches: 3. The germline CDR1 and CDR2 sequences are KGHSH and LQKENI. The CDR3 spells CASSPDAGGQETQYF. The CDR3 coding sequence is TGTGCCAGCTCACCAGATGCGGGGGGGCAAGAGACCCAGTACTTC.

The rearrangement uses TRBV11-1 and TRBJ1-2; 9 bases map to TRBD1. Germline V gene sequence: CDR1 SGHAT, CDR2 FQDESV (reference sequence). There are 14 residues in the CDR3. The V and J ends lost 4 bases and 2 bases, in that order; junction bases with no gene match: 2. The CDR3 loop reads CASSWGQGNYGYTF. DNA of the CDR3: TGTGCCAGCAGCTGGGGACAGGGAAACTATGGCTACACCTTC.

V is TRBV15 and J is TRBJ2-1; TRBD2 might be the D (5 bases). The V gene's germline CDR1 is LNHNV and CDR2 YYDKDF (reference sequence). V gave up 3 bases and J gave up 2 bases, with 14 bases separating them. The CDR3 has 16 residues. The CDR3 is CATSRQREPPYNEQFF. CDR3 nucleotide sequence: TGTGCCACCAGCAGGCAGAGGGAGCCACCCTACAATGAGCAGTTCTTC.

This clone was counted once. The V gene is TRBV7-6, the J gene TRBJ1-6; 9 bases match TRBD1. Germline V lookup: CDR1 SGHVS, CDR2 FNYEAQ. This CDR3 contains 16 residues. The trim removed 5 bases at V and 7 bases at J, leaving 9 bases unmatched. The CDR3 reads CASSREQGARNSPLHF. The CDR3 DNA reads TGTGCCAGCAGCCGAGAACAGGGGGCGCGGAATTCACCCCTCCACTTT.

The chain recombines TRBV30 with TRBJ1-2; 8 bases agree with TRBD1. The junction had 9 bases not matched to a gene; V was cut back by 3 bases and J by 6 bases. The CDR3 consists of 14 residues. Germline CDR1 reads GTSNPN; CDR2 reads SVGIG (reference sequence). The CDR3 protein is CAWRVPGGTHGYTF. Here the CDR3 DNA reads TGTGCCTGGAGGGTGCCAGGGGGCACTCATGGCTACACCTTC.

V gene TRBV5-4 combines with J gene TRBJ1-2, with a weak D call TRBD1 (6 bases). V lost 1 base and J 8 bases, leaving 18 bases between the germline ends. The CDR3 is 15 amino acids. Per the germline V gene, CDR1 is SGHNT and CDR2 is YYREEE (reference sequence). The CDR3 sequence is CASSLKAGVLGGYTF. CDR3 DNA sequence: TGTGCCAGCAGCTTGAAGGCAGGGGTTTTAGGAGGCTACACCTTC.